These 30 T cell receptor beta chains originate from one sample sequenced in a study of T cell repertoires in cytomegalovirus infection. TCRdb used MiXCR to reprocess the reads, holding one entry per CDR3 protein. Here the sample spans about 830,000 distinct CDR3 sequences, 32% being singletons. What these receptors recognize is not known. Sequencing was performed on cultured CD8+ T cells from PBMCs, taken from culture after CMV antigen stimulation. The source is a human donor in good health (CMV status not recorded). Some clones in this sample may be carry-over from other donors' samples.

This clonotype was recorded many times. The chain has TRBV7-6 and TRBJ2-7; no clear D. CDR1 is SGHVS and CDR2 is FNYEAQ in the germline V gene. Trimming left V 1 base short and J 0 bases short, with 7 bases between. The CDR3 has 14 residues. The CDR3 DNA is TGTGCCAGCAGCTTAGGACACGGCTCCTACGAGCAGTACGTC. Translating it yields CASSLGHGSYEQYV.

This clonotype was found many times. V and J are TRBV7-2 and TRBJ1-4; TRBD1 agrees at 8 bases. The CDR3 has 16 amino acids. Germline CDR1 is SGHTA and CDR2 is FQGNSA. V shed 5 bases, J shed 4 bases, and the junction held 9 bases outside the gene matches. CDR3 sequence (DNA): TGTGCCAGCAGCCGACAGGGGCCGATCGGTAATGAAAAACTGTTTTTT. Residues: CASSRQGPIGNEKLFF.

This clonotype was found a few times. The CDR3 reads CASSLVRGGDEQFF. The CDR3 nucleotides read TGTGCCAGCAGCTTAGTGAGGGGGGGCGATGAGCAGTTCTTC. The V call is TRBV7-9, the J call TRBJ2-1; tentatively, D is TRBD2 (7 bases). Per germline, CDR1 SEHNR and CDR2 FQNEAQ (reference sequence). There are 14 residues in the CDR3. Trimming removed 1 base from V and 8 bases from J, with 12 bases in between. The variable domain in full, completed from reference TRBV7-9 and TRBJ2-1, reads DTGVSQNPRHKITKRGQNVTFRCDPISEHNRLYWYRQTLGQGPEFLTYFQNEAQLEKSRLLSDRFSAERPKGSFSTLEIQRTEQGDSAMYLCASSLVRGGDEQFFGPGTRLTVL.

This clonotype was detected many times. The rearrangement links TRBV12-3 or TRBV12-4 to TRBJ1-6; D ambiguous. This CDR3 has 14 amino acids. V lost 6 bases and J lost 6, with 12 bases in between. The DNA of the CDR3 is TGTGCCAGCAGAAAGACGAGCATTAATTCACCCCTCCACTTT. Amino acids: CASRKTSINSPLHF.

The chain couples TRBV6-2 or TRBV6-3 to TRBJ1-1; TRBD1 might be the D (6 bases). The CDR3 spans 15 residues. The germline V gene encodes CDR1 MNHEY and CDR2 SVGEGT. V gave up 5 bases and J gave up 0 bases, with 13 bases separating them. The CDR3 region is CASSPHRAMNTEAFF. CDR3 DNA: TGTGCCAGCAGTCCCCACAGGGCCATGAACACTGAAGCTTTCTTT.

This rearrangement joins TRBV24-1 to TRBJ2-1; tentative D call: TRBD2 (6 bases). This CDR3 spans 17 amino acids. Trimming left V 7 bases short and J 6 bases short, with 24 bases between. Germline V gene lookup returns CDR1 KGHDR and CDR2 SFDVKD. The CDR3 protein is CATSPRSGAGLINEQFF. The DNA for the CDR3 is TGTGCCACCAGCCCCCGCTCGGGTGCGGGACTTATCAATGAGCAGTTCTTC.

This clonotype was recorded many times. The rearrangement uses TRBV7-6 and TRBJ2-1, with D tentatively TRBD2 (6 bases). Germline CDR1 SGHVS, CDR2 FNYEAQ. V lost 2 bases to trimming and J lost 4 bases, with 12 bases between them. The CDR3 has 15 amino acids. The CDR3 spells CASSLISSEYNEQFF. CDR3 DNA sequence: TGTGCCAGCAGCTTAATCTCTAGCGAGTACAATGAGCAGTTCTTC.

This clonotype came up many times. The rearrangement uses TRBV25-1 and TRBJ2-6; TRBD1 matches at 9 bases. V trimming: 3 bases; J trimming: 3 bases; junction bases outside the gene matches: 9. Looked up from germline, CDR1 is MGHDK and CDR2 is SYGVNS. This CDR3 spans 18 amino acids. The CDR3 here is CASSEPGQGRSGANVLTF. For the CDR3, the DNA is TGTGCCAGCAGTGAGCCGGGACAGGGCAGGAGTGGGGCCAACGTCCTGACTTTC.

The chain employs TRBV19 and TRBJ1-5; D remains unclear. Trimming shortened V by 3 bases and J by 0 bases, and 12 bases separated the two germline ends. The germline V gene has CDR1 LNHDA and CDR2 SQIVND (reference sequence). There are 16 residues in the CDR3. The CDR3 sequence is CASSIDVRISNQPQHF. CDR3 nucleotide sequence: TGTGCCAGTAGTATCGACGTCCGTATTAGCAATCAGCCCCAGCATTTT.

In its sample, this clonotype was seen many times. This CDR3 is CASSSTGSPGNTIYF. CDR3 DNA sequence: TGTGCCAGCAGCTCAACAGGGAGTCCTGGAAACACCATATATTTT. The chain combines TRBV7-2 with TRBJ1-3; a weak D match, TRBD1 (6 bases). The V gene lost 4 bases and the J gene lost 2 bases, with 12 bases spanning the gap. There are 15 residues in the CDR3. Germline V gene lookup returns CDR1 SGHTA and CDR2 FQGNSA.

This rearrangement joins TRBV7-3 to TRBJ2-1; 8 bases are a match to TRBD1. The V gene end was trimmed by 4 bases and the J gene end by 9 bases; junction bases not matched to a gene: 8. Germline CDR1 is SGHTA and CDR2 is FQGTGA. There are 14 residues in the CDR3. CDR3: CASSSTGGPGEQFF. The CDR3 DNA sequence: TGTGCCAGCAGCTCTACAGGGGGGCCTGGTGAGCAGTTCTTC.

The chain recombines TRBV7-2 with TRBJ2-1; 7 nucleotides agree with TRBD2. The CDR3 has 15 amino acids. J lost 3 bases, V lost 5 bases, and 7 bases had no gene match. Germline CDR1 SGHTA, CDR2 FQGNSA. The DNA for the CDR3 is TGTGCCAGCAGCCGCAGGGAGGGAGTCTACAATGAGCAGTTCTTC. Protein sequence: CASSRREGVYNEQFF.

This clonotype was counted many times. The rearrangement links TRBV11-2 to TRBJ1-6, with D possibly being TRBD1 (5 bases). CDR3 length: 17 amino acids. The germline gives CDR1 SGHAT, CDR2 FQNNGV. V lost 0 bases, J lost 5 bases, and 14 bases lay in between. CDR3: CASSLETVGGHNSPLHF. CDR3 nucleotide sequence: TGTGCCAGCAGCTTAGAAACAGTCGGGGGACATAATTCACCCCTCCACTTT.

In this sample, this clonotype turned up many times. The chain recombines TRBV7-8 with TRBJ2-1, with D unclear. The CDR3 consists of 15 residues. Trimming took 2 bases from V and 10 from J, leaving 18 bases between them. Germline loops: CDR1 SGHVS, CDR2 FQNEAQ. The CDR3 bases are TGTGCCAGCAGCTTATATTTGGCAGATCGGACCGAGCAGTTCTTC. Its protein is CASSLYLADRTEQFF.

This clonotype was seen only a few times. This sequence joins TRBV19 and TRBJ2-1, with TRBD1 matching over 11 bases. Germline CDR1 is LNHDA and CDR2 is SQIVND (reference sequence). Trimming took 1 base from V and 9 from J; bases not matched to a gene: 5. CDR3 length: 15 residues. CDR3 protein: CASSIVGTGGGEQFF. CDR3 nucleotides: TGTGCCAGTAGTATAGTAGGGACAGGGGGGGGTGAGCAGTTCTTC.

This clonotype was recorded many times. The rearrangement links TRBV7-6 to TRBJ2-7; 9 nucleotides match TRBD2. Germline V CDR1 and CDR2: SGHVS, FNYEAQ. The junction had 7 bases not matched to a gene; V was cut back by 5 bases and J by 5 bases. The CDR3 consists of 14 residues. CDR3 DNA: TGTGCCAGCAGCCCCTCAGCGGGGGGCGACGAGCAGTACTTC. Translating it yields CASSPSAGGDEQYF. The entire variable domain, with the rest obtained from reference TRBV7-6 and TRBJ2-7, is as follows: GAGVSQSPRYKVTKRGQDVALRCDPISGHVSLYWYRQALGQGPEFLTYFNYEAQQDKSGLPNDRFSAERPEGSISTLTIQRTEQRDSAMYRCASSPSAGGDEQYFGPGTRLTVT.

This clonotype was found many times. This chain uses TRBV7-6 with TRBJ2-3; TRBD1 is a possible D gene (5 bases). The CDR3 extends over 14 amino acids. Germline CDR1 SGHVS, CDR2 FNYEAQ. Trimming shortened V by 5 bases and J by 4 bases, and 13 bases separated the two germline ends. The chain's CDR3 is CASSPRQWADTQYF. DNA for the CDR3: TGTGCCAGCAGCCCCAGACAGTGGGCAGATACGCAGTATTTT.

The rearrangement uses TRBV9 and TRBJ2-3; 9 bases fit TRBD1. J was trimmed by 2 bases and V by 3 bases; bases with no gene match: 7. CDR3 size: 16 residues. The germline CDR1 and CDR2 sequences are SGDLS and YYNGEE. The chain's CDR3 is CASSAETGGPTDTQYF. CDR3 sequence (DNA): TGTGCCAGCAGCGCGGAGACAGGGGGTCCCACAGATACGCAGTATTTT. Looking up the rest from reference TRBV9 and TRBJ2-3 gives the full variable domain: DSGVTQTPKHLITATGQRVTLRCSPRSGDLSVYWYQQSLDQGLQFLIQYYNGEERAKGNILERFSAQQFPDLHSELNLSSLELGDSALYFCASSAETGGPTDTQYFGPGTRLTVL.

The chain employs TRBV23-1 and TRBJ2-2; D remains ambiguous. TRBV23-1 is reported as an ORF; its role is uncertain. V was clipped by 3 bases and J by 2 bases, with 10 bases between them. CDR3 length: 15 residues. The CDR3 loop is CASSQARHNTGELFF. The CDR3 DNA sequence: TGCGCCAGCAGTCAGGCGAGACACAACACCGGGGAGCTGTTTTTT.

In nucleotides, the CDR3 is TGTGCCAGCAGCAACGGACAATATGGCTACACCTTC. It encodes CASSNGQYGYTF. The gene calls are TRBV7-9 and TRBJ1-2; D might be TRBD1 (5 bases). The CDR3 totals 12 residues. Trimming shortened V by 5 bases and J by 5 bases, and 9 bases separated the two germline ends. In germline, CDR1 is SEHNR, CDR2 FQNEAQ (reference sequence).

This clonotype was observed a few times. DNA for the CDR3: TGTGCCAGCAGAATAAATGAGGGAACAAACACCGGGGAGCTGTTTTTT. It codes for CASRINEGTNTGELFF. The V and J genes are TRBV6-1 and TRBJ2-2, with D possibly being TRBD2 (5 bases). Looked up from germline, CDR1 is MNHNS and CDR2 is SASEGT. This CDR3 has 16 amino acids. V lost 6 bases and J 2 bases, leaving 16 bases between the germline ends.

The chain recombines TRBV25-1 with TRBJ1-1; D is perhaps TRBD1 (5 bases). Trimming shortened V by 11 bases and J by 10 bases, and 14 bases separated the two germline ends. This CDR3 is built from 10 residues. Germline V gene sequence: CDR1 MGHDK, CDR2 SYGVNS. The CDR3 spells CAAGGGRAFF. In DNA form, the CDR3 reads TGTGCCGCTGGGGGTGGTAGAGCTTTCTTT.

This chain links TRBV6-5 with TRBJ1-1, with TRBD1 matching over 8 bases. Trimming at V came to 6 bases and at J to 4 bases, leaving 7 bases not matched to a gene. The CDR3 is 14 residues long. Germline V gene lookup returns CDR1 MNHEY and CDR2 SVGAGI. CDR3 protein: CASSPGGWGTEAFF. DNA of the CDR3: TGTGCCAGCAGCCCAGGGGGCTGGGGCACTGAAGCTTTCTTT.

The genes are TRBV6-5 and TRBJ1-1; D not resolved. The CDR3 spans 15 residues. The germline V gene encodes CDR1 MNHEY and CDR2 SVGAGI. The germline V and J ends were trimmed by 0 bases and 6 bases, with 14 bases remaining between them. CDR3 residues: CASSYSRAAAAEAFF. In DNA, the CDR3 is TGTGCCAGCAGTTACTCGAGGGCGGCGGCGGCTGAAGCTTTCTTT.

This clonotype was found many times. The CDR3 sequence is CASSSQNSPGTFNEQFF. The DNA for the CDR3 is TGTGCCAGCAGCTCTCAGAACTCCCCTGGAACGTTCAATGAGCAGTTCTTC. The chain is built from TRBV7-9 and TRBJ2-1; D remains ambiguous. The V gene lost 4 bases and the J gene lost 6 bases, with 22 bases spanning the gap. CDR1 and CDR2 (germline): SEHNR, FQNEAQ (reference sequence). The CDR3 totals 17 residues.

At least ten counts were recorded for this clonotype. The chain employs TRBV6-6 and TRBJ2-7, with 8 bases matching TRBD1. With 6 bases clipped from V and 5 bases from J, the junction kept 6 bases outside the gene matches. This CDR3 contains 13 residues. The germline gives CDR1 MNHNY, CDR2 SVGAGI (reference sequence). The CDR3 nucleotides read TGTGCCAGCAGCCAAGACAGGGGCCACGAGCAGTACTTC. Protein: CASSQDRGHEQYF.

The chain joins TRBV18 to TRBJ2-2; unclear D gene. CDR1 and CDR2 (germline): KGHSH, LQKENI. CDR3 length equals 14 residues. Trimming stripped 2 bases from V and 4 bases from J, with 8 bases between. The CDR3 loop is CASSPNGPTGELFF. The DNA for the CDR3 is TGTGCCAGCTCACCAAACGGGCCCACCGGGGAGCTGTTTTTT. The whole variable domain, filled in from reference TRBV18 and TRBJ2-2, reads NAGVMQNPRHLVRRRGQEARLRCSPMKGHSHVYWYRQLPEEGLKFMVYLQKENIIDESGMPKERFSAEFPKEGPSILRIQQVVRGDSAAYFCASSPNGPTGELFFGEGSRLTVL.

This chain connects TRBV6-6 to TRBJ1-1; D not certain. The length of the CDR3 is 13 residues. V lost 2 bases to trimming and J lost 7 bases, with 11 bases between them. Germline values: CDR1 MNHNY, CDR2 SVGAGI (reference sequence). This CDR3 reads CASSYGSSIEAFF. The CDR3 bases are TGTGCCAGCAGTTACGGAAGTTCGATTGAAGCTTTCTTT.

This chain connects TRBV7-2 to TRBJ1-2, with TRBD1 as a possible D gene (6 bases). The V gene lost 1 base and the J gene lost 2 bases, with 8 bases spanning the gap. CDR3 length equals 14 residues. The germline V gene encodes CDR1 SGHTA and CDR2 FQGNSA. The CDR3: CASSLERGNYGYTF. The CDR3 DNA reads TGTGCCAGCAGCTTAGAAAGGGGGAACTATGGCTACACCTTC.

Only a few counts were recorded for this clonotype. The rearrangement links TRBV24-1 to TRBJ2-5; 8 nucleotides align to TRBD1. This CDR3 has 13 amino acids. CDR1 and CDR2 (germline): KGHDR, SFDVKD. The CDR3 nucleotides read TGTGCTCGAGGGGACAGGAGCCAAGAGACCCAGTACTTC. This encodes CARGDRSQETQYF.